These 27 T cell receptor beta chains originate from one sample sequenced in a study of T-cell reconstitution after alpha-beta-depleted transplantation in children listed by TCRdb under 2016. The sample's treatment or condition label, decoded: allogeneic hematopoietic cell transplantation with graft depleted of TCRalphabeta T cells and CD19 B cells. Library preparation used PCR. The sample was run on an Illumina HiSeq 2500. Molecular barcoding was employed in the preparation of TCR libraries, with unique molecular identifiers being used to normalize TCRbeta repertoire quantification. TCRdb reprocessed the public reads (quality trimming at Q25 with fastp, clone calling with MiXCR) and kept in-frame beta chains. Identical CDR3 protein sequences are pooled into one entry, listed with their most common genes and DNA. The table for this sample lists 600,000 to 700,000 distinct CDR3 sequences; less than 15% of them were counted only once. Approximately 0.8% of the sample rests with the top ten.

The sequencing here drew on PBMCs, taken before TCRalphabeta/CD19-depleted stem cell transplant. Source of these receptors: a girl aged 2 to 9 with congenital amegakaryocytic thrombocytopenia, due to receive a stem cell transplant.

This rearrangement joins TRBV5-1 to TRBJ2-1, with TRBD2 matching over 7 bases. CDR1 is SGHRS, CDR2 YFSETQ, per germline. J lost 4 bases, V lost 0 bases, and 7 bases had no gene match. CDR3 length equals 16 residues. CDR3 protein: CASSLAYASGYNEQFF. The CDR3 bases are TGCGCCAGCAGCTTGGCCTACGCTAGCGGTTACAATGAGCAGTTCTTC. The full variable domain, in which reference TRBV5-1 and TRBJ2-1 provide the parts outside the CDR3, is KAGVTQTPRYLIKTRGQQVTLSCSPISGHRSVSWYQQTPGQGLQFLFEYFSETQRNKGNFPGRFSGRQFSNSRSEMNVSTLELGDSALYLCASSLAYASGYNEQFFGPGTRLTVL.

The chain is built from TRBV15 and TRBJ2-7, with 7 bases aligning to TRBD1. Germline CDR1 reads LNHNV; CDR2 reads YYDKDF (reference sequence). V dropped 6 bases and J dropped 5; count of bases not matched to a gene: 7. The CDR3 runs 13 residues. The CDR3 coding sequence is TGTGCCACCAGGACTACAGGGGACCACGAGCAGTACTTC. The encoded protein is CATRTTGDHEQYF.

The chain couples TRBV7-9 to TRBJ1-1; tentative D call: TRBD1 (5 bases). Germline CDR1 and CDR2: SEHNR and FQNEAQ (reference sequence). This CDR3 region has 12 residues. V was pared by 3 bases and J by 7 bases, with 9 bases between. The CDR3 DNA is TGTGCCAGCAGCTTTGGGAGGGGTGAAGCTTTCTTT. Amino acid sequence: CASSFGRGEAFF.

This clonotype was counted many times. This chain links TRBV5-1 with TRBJ2-3; D remains unclear. Trimming cost V 0 bases and J 2 bases, with 1 base left between them. The germline V gene has CDR1 SGHRS and CDR2 YFSETQ. The CDR3 contains 12 residues. The CDR3 loop is CASSLVTDTQYF. The CDR3 DNA reads TGCGCCAGCAGCTTGGTCACAGATACGCAGTATTTT.

This chain uses TRBV20-1 with TRBJ2-1; D not resolved. This CDR3 is 12 amino acids long. The germline V gene encodes CDR1 DFQATT and CDR2 SNEGSKA (reference sequence). Written as DNA, the CDR3 is TGCAGAGCTGCCCTGAGCTACAATGAGCAGTTCTTC. Translating gives CRAALSYNEQFF.

This clonotype was observed a few times. The rearrangement joins TRBV12-3 or TRBV12-4 to TRBJ2-3; 10 bases match TRBD2. There are 14 residues in the CDR3. V shed 4 bases and J 5 bases; nucleotides not matched to a gene: 3. CDR3 amino acids: CASSSRTSGDTQYF. The DNA for the CDR3 is TGTGCCAGCAGTTCCAGGACTAGCGGAGATACGCAGTATTTT.

This clonotype was seen a handful of times. The V call is TRBV7-8, the J call TRBJ2-1; 13 nucleotides agree with TRBD2. The CDR3 is made up of 20 amino acids. Germline CDR1 and CDR2: SGHVS and FQNEAQ. The V and J ends lost 3 bases and 0 bases, in that order; junction bases with no gene match: 11. This chain's CDR3 is CASSFLGLAGLPSSYNEQFF. Here the CDR3 DNA reads TGTGCCAGCAGCTTCCTGGGACTAGCGGGACTACCGAGCTCCTACAATGAGCAGTTCTTC.

This clonotype was observed a few times. The chain is built from TRBV29-1 and TRBJ2-7; 7 nucleotides line up with TRBD2. This CDR3 has 13 residues. After removal of 4 bases from V and 2 bases from J, the junction contained 5 bases not matched to a gene. Germline V gene data show CDR1 as SQVTM and CDR2 as ANQGSEA. The CDR3 DNA follows: TGCAGCGTTGCGGCGGGAGAGGCCTACGAGCAGTACTTC. The encoded protein is CSVAAGEAYEQYF.

The table lists this clonotype with many counts. V usage is TRBV6-5 and J usage is TRBJ1-1; no clear D. Germline V gene lookup returns CDR1 MNHEY and CDR2 SVGAGI. The CDR3 contains 17 residues. V lost 2 bases and J 4 bases, leaving 20 bases between the germline ends. The CDR3 loop reads CASSYSGGNLVSTEAFF. In nucleotides, the CDR3 is TGTGCCAGCAGTTACAGTGGCGGGAATTTGGTATCCACTGAAGCTTTCTTT.

Turning to this clonotype: This may come from a read error, since a much larger clone is one base off. The V call is TRBV9, the J call TRBJ2-2; no clear D. The CDR3 length is 16 residues. Germline values: CDR1 SGDLS, CDR2 YYNGEE. This CDR3 reads CTSSLTGSRHTGELFF. CDR3 in DNA: TGTACCAGCAGCCTAACCGGGTCTCGTCACACCGGGGAGCTGTTTTTT.

V usage is TRBV28 and J usage is TRBJ2-3, with TRBD2 identical over 15 bases. Germline V CDR1 and CDR2: MDHEN, SYDVKM. The CDR3 consists of 19 residues. Trimming at V came to 0 bases and at J to 2 bases, leaving 6 bases not matched to a gene. As DNA, the CDR3 is TGTGCCAGCAGTTTATGGACTCGGACTAGCGGGAGGGCCACAGATACGCAGTATTTT. Residues: CASSLWTRTSGRATDTQYF.

CDR3: CASSLLPSGTGDTQYF. In DNA form, the CDR3 reads TGTGCCAGCAGTTTGTTGCCTAGCGGGACTGGAGATACGCAGTATTTT. The chain recombines TRBV12-3 or TRBV12-4 with TRBJ2-3, with 9 bases aligning to TRBD2. The V segment lost 3 bases and the J segment 5 bases; nucleotides outside the gene matches: 9. CDR3 length: 16 amino acids.

This clonotype was seen only a few times. The chain couples TRBV29-1 to TRBJ2-3; the D is unclear. Germline V gives CDR1 SQVTM, CDR2 ANQGSEA. This CDR3 region has 14 residues. Trimming removed 5 bases from V and 2 bases from J, with 14 bases in between. The CDR3 is CSVTSSPITDTQYF. The CDR3 region has the DNA TGCAGCGTTACGTCTTCACCAATCACAGATACGCAGTATTTT.

This clonotype has only a few counts. The rearrangement links TRBV2 to TRBJ2-1; a weak D match, TRBD1 (6 bases). V was shortened by 7 bases and J by 6 bases, with 16 bases between the two germline ends. The CDR3 runs to 14 residues. The germline V gene has CDR1 SNHLY and CDR2 FYNNEI. This chain's CDR3 is CASIQRGGSNEQFF. Here the CDR3 DNA reads TGTGCCAGCATACAGAGAGGGGGTTCCAATGAGCAGTTCTTC.

This clonotype was seen repeatedly, ten times or more. V and J are TRBV20-1 and TRBJ1-1, with D maybe TRBD1 (5 bases). The V gene lost 2 bases and the J gene lost 6 bases, with 19 bases spanning the gap. CDR1 DFQATT and CDR2 SNEGSKA come from the germline V gene (reference sequence). CDR3 size: 15 residues. Here the CDR3 DNA reads TGCAGTGCTAGAAGTGGAGTCCTGGGAGGGGCTGAAGCTTTCTTT. Protein: CSARSGVLGGAEAFF.

In this sample, this clonotype turned up many times. J is TRBJ1-2 and V is TRBV7-9, with 7 bases matching TRBD1. The CDR3 consists of 15 residues. Germline V gene sequence: CDR1 SEHNR, CDR2 FQNEAQ (reference sequence). With 3 bases clipped from V and 1 base from J, the junction kept 5 bases outside the gene matches. This CDR3 is CASSFRQGINYGYTF. CDR3 bases: TGTGCCAGCAGCTTTAGACAGGGAATTAACTATGGCTACACCTTC.

V is TRBV5-1 and J is TRBJ2-3; 12 bases are a match to TRBD2. The V segment lost 2 bases and the J segment 6 bases; nucleotides outside the gene matches: 7. Germline V gives CDR1 SGHRS, CDR2 YFSETQ. The CDR3 length is 16 residues. The DNA for the CDR3 is TGCGCCAGCAGCTTTTGGCTAGCGGGAGGGCCGGATACGCAGTATTTT. As protein: CASSFWLAGGPDTQYF.

This clonotype was picked up a small number of times. CDR3 in amino acids: CASSLDDLRLLDYEQFF. The CDR3 DNA reads as TGCGCCAGCAGCTTGGACGACCTACGGCTGCTGGATTATGAGCAGTTCTTC. The chain carries TRBV5-1 and TRBJ2-1; no clear D gene. V was cut by 0 bases and J by 8 bases, with 21 bases left in between. The CDR3 consists of 17 residues. The germline V gene has CDR1 SGHRS and CDR2 YFSETQ.

This clonotype occurred a few times. This sequence joins TRBV20-1 and TRBJ2-6; D is ambiguous. This CDR3 is 11 amino acids long. V was trimmed by 6 bases and J by 2 bases, leaving 2 bases between them. From germline, CDR1 is DFQATT and CDR2 SNEGSKA (reference sequence). The CDR3 bases are TGCAGTGCAGCTGGGGCCAACGTCCTGACTTTC. Residues: CSAAGANVLTF.

The V and J genes are TRBV20-1 and TRBJ2-1; D is unclear. Trimming took 3 bases from V and 0 from J, leaving 24 bases between them. The germline CDR1 and CDR2 sequences are DFQATT and SNEGSKA (reference sequence). The CDR3 extends over 19 amino acids. CDR3 in amino acids: CSASRAEWLFKSSYNEQFF. CDR3 DNA: TGCAGTGCTAGTAGGGCCGAGTGGCTTTTCAAAAGCTCCTACAATGAGCAGTTCTTC.

The table lists this clonotype with a few counts. The chain uses TRBV13 and TRBJ2-6; 10 nucleotides agree with TRBD1. The CDR3 spans 23 residues. J lost 0 bases, V lost 5 bases, and 22 bases had no gene match. The germline V gene has CDR1 PRHDT and CDR2 FYEKMQ (reference sequence). The CDR3: CASSRYGPLGQGLMSSGANVLTF. CDR3 in DNA: TGTGCCAGCAGCCGCTACGGCCCTTTGGGACAGGGGCTTATGAGCTCTGGGGCCAACGTCCTGACTTTC.

This clonotype showed up just a few times. V gene TRBV12-3 or TRBV12-4 combines with J gene TRBJ1-5, with a tentative D call TRBD1 (6 bases). V was pared by 6 bases and J by 5 bases, with 17 bases between. The CDR3 is 15 amino acids. CDR3 bases: TGTGCCAGCAGCCCGGGAGGGGGTCGGCATCAGCCCCAGCATTTT. The encoded protein is CASSPGGGRHQPQHF.

In its sample, this clonotype was seen many times. V is TRBV28 and J is TRBJ1-1, with D perhaps matching TRBD1 (5 bases). CDR3 length: 12 residues. Trimming pared 8 bases from V and 6 bases from J, leaving 13 bases between. Per the germline V gene, CDR1 is MDHEN and CDR2 is SYDVKM. CDR3 in amino acids: CASADSLPEAFF. In DNA form, the CDR3 reads TGTGCCAGCGCCGACAGTTTGCCTGAAGCTTTCTTT.

The chain is built from TRBV6-5 and TRBJ1-3, with D unresolved. Germline-derived CDR1 and CDR2 are MNHEY and SVGAGI. This CDR3 contains 16 residues. Trimming stripped 8 bases from V and 0 bases from J, with 17 bases between. The CDR3: CASLTGDALSGNTIYF. In nucleotides, the CDR3 is TGTGCCAGCCTTACTGGGGATGCTCTCTCTGGAAACACCATATATTTT.

This clonotype appeared a few times. This rearrangement joins TRBV5-1 to TRBJ2-3, with 10 bases identical to TRBD2. Germline values: CDR1 SGHRS, CDR2 YFSETQ. The CDR3 sequence is 18 residues long. Trimming took 4 bases from V and 2 from J; bases not matched to a gene: 13. CDR3 DNA sequence: TGCGCCAGCAGCGGGCTAGCGGGAGCCAGGGCGATCACAGATACGCAGTATTTT. Translating it yields CASSGLAGARAITDTQYF.

This clonotype was detected ten times or more. This chain connects TRBV10-3 to TRBJ2-7; D is perhaps TRBD2 (6 bases). From germline, CDR1 is ENHRY and CDR2 SYGVKD. Trimming removed 5 bases from V and 2 bases from J, with 13 bases in between. This CDR3 has 14 amino acids. In nucleotides, the CDR3 is TGTGCCATCAGTCCTAGCGAGATAACCTACGAGCAGTACTTC. This gives the protein CAISPSEITYEQYF.

This clonotype has a count of ten or more. CDR3 nucleotides: TGTGCCAGCAGTCCAACAGGGGAATATTATGGCTACACCTTC. Amino acids: CASSPTGEYYGYTF. The chain carries TRBV7-9 and TRBJ1-2, with 7 bases aligning to TRBD1. The CDR3 loop spans 14 amino acids. Trimming cost V 6 bases and J 5 bases; bases outside gene matches: 9. The V gene's germline CDR1 is SEHNR and CDR2 FQNEAQ (reference sequence).